This entry features one T cell receptor beta chain sequence. No antigen is known for it. TCRdb used MiXCR to reprocess the RACE reads, holding one entry per CDR3 protein. This sample carries 97,000 or so distinct CDR3 sequences, about 28% of them seen once, and the ten largest clones take 10%. The data stem from a study of human T cells and chemical hapten exposure. General study results and limits: High-frequency TCRs, those above 1 in 1000, stayed the same after DPC sensitization.

Time point defined: patch test 3, about 24 weeks after DPC sensitization. Treatment specified: therapeutic diphenylcyclopropenone sensitization with weekly scalp DPC. The material sequenced was whole blood, taken in connection with sensitization to the hapten diphenylcyclopropenone (DPC). This receptor was taken from a man in his forties or fifties with alopecia areata. Some clones in this sample may be carry-over from other donors' samples.

The CDR3 DNA follows: TGTGCCAGCAGCGGTGCTAGCGGGAGGGCCTACGAGCAGTACTTC. This codes for CASSGASGRAYEQYF. J is TRBJ2-7 and V is TRBV9; 12 bases fit TRBD2. This CDR3 comprises 15 residues. Germline-derived CDR1 and CDR2 are SGDLS and YYNGEE. The trim removed 3 bases at V and 2 bases at J, leaving 3 bases unmatched.